Sequencing of this T cell receptor beta chain was carried out in a study of tumor and adjacent non-tumor tissue in lung cancer. Overall study: The cohort had about twelve adenocarcinoma, 2 squamous cell and 1 small cell patients.

The CDR3 is 13 amino acids. Germline V gene sequence: CDR1 SQVTM, CDR2 ANQGSEA. Study conclusions and caveats: Top 100 clones took a larger repertoire share in normal lung.

No cell sorting was done before RNA was extracted from the tissue. This non-tumor lung sample came from over 3 cm beyond the tumor edge. Notes on this clonotype: Its antigen is undetermined. At one end the junction does not follow the germline gene, possibly because of a read error.

Three rounds of nested PCR, following a modified ARM-PCR protocol, produced the TCRbeta library. TCRdb used MiXCR to reprocess the multiplex PCR reads, holding one entry per CDR3 protein. The table lists over 100,000 distinct CDR3 sequences, about 61% of them singletons. This sequence originates from a man aged 60 to 75 with non-small cell lung cancer. The chain combines TRBV29-1 with TRBJ1-6; TRBD1 is a possible D gene (6 bases). Sequencing used distant non-tumor lung tissue. This CDR3 is CSARQDNNSPLRF. The CDR3, as DNA: TGCAGCGCTCGACAGGACAATAATTCACCCCTCCGCTTT.